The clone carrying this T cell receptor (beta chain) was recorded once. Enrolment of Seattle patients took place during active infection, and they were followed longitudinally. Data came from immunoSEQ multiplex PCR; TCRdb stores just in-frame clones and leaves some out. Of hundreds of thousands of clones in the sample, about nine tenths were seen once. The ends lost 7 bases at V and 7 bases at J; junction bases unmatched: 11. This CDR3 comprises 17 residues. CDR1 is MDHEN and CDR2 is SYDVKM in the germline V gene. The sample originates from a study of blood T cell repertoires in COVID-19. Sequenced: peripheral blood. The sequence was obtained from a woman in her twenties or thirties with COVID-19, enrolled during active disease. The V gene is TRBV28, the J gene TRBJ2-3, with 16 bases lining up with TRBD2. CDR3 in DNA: TGTGCCAGCATCCCCCTGGGACTAGCGGGAGGGAGCTATACGCAGTATTTT. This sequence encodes CASIPLGLAGGSYTQYF.